This T cell receptor beta chain came from a study of control samples from healthy donors and cancer patients. TCRdb's copy holds only in-frame clones and misses some; the assay was immunoSEQ multiplex PCR. The table has about 80,000 clones, approximately 80% seen once. Trimming removed 4 bases from V and 6 bases from J; junction bases left unmatched: 6. Germline CDR1 SGHNT, CDR2 YENEEA. There are 13 residues in the CDR3. The TCR sequence derives from a man aged 60-69 years with head and neck cancer. This chain connects TRBV11-3 to TRBJ2-7; 7 nucleotides agree with TRBD2. Sequencing was performed on PBMCs. CDR3 in DNA: TGTGCCAGCAGCTGGAGGGAGGGTTCCGAGCAGTACTTC. Residues: CASSWREGSEQYF. Looking up the rest from reference TRBV11-3 and TRBJ2-7 gives the full variable domain: EAGVVQSPRYKIIEKKQPVAFWCNPISGHNTLYWYLQNLGQGPELLIRYENEEAVDDSQLPKDRFSAERLKGVDSTLKIQPAELGDSAVYLCASSWREGSEQYFGPGTRLTVT.